This TCR beta chain came from a study of blood T cells in healthy people across ages. Combining a sample-barcoded 5' primer with a J-beta primer mix, a second PCR ran for about 7 to 12 cycles. One entry per CDR3 protein, called by TCRdb with MiXCR from the 5' RACE reads. This sample has some 900,000 distinct CDR3 sequences; more than 25% occur once, and the top ten carry roughly 17%. The CDR3 extends over 15 amino acids. V lost 4 bases to trimming and J lost 3 bases; unmatched junction nucleotides: 5. Per germline, CDR1 KGHSH and CDR2 LQKENI. Sequenced material: blood. V usage is TRBV18 and J usage is TRBJ2-3, with 9 bases that match TRBD2. The sequence was collected from a woman of 80 years or more in good health. This chain's CDR3 is CASSQPLAGTDTQYF. The CDR3, as DNA: TGTGCCAGCTCACAACCTCTAGCGGGAACAGATACGCAGTATTTT.